Given below is one T cell receptor beta chain in context. This clonotype was seen a handful of times. This receptor's antigen is unknown. There are no base qualities to consult, and no much larger clone falls within one base. This entry comes from a study of quantifying T cell responses using KT2 cells (dated by TCRdb to between 2016 and 2019). As for the study more broadly: RNA was DNase-treated and reverse transcribed with TCR alpha and beta constant-region primers, mostly using SuperScript III. PCR2 was run as a SYBR Green qPCR and stopped at a predetermined fluorescence threshold to avoid over-amplification. The efficiency of the T4 ligation step under optimum conditions was estimated to be above 8.5%.

To test the sensitivity and accuracy of the pipeline, known numbers of KT2, a T cell clone whose TCR had already been sequenced, were spiked into unfractionated PBMC. KT2 cells were mixed with a fixed number of PBMC to create a range of KT2-to-PBMC ratios. Broad study findings and their caveats: A linear scaling of KT2 alpha and beta sequence counts with input KT2 cell number was observed over several orders of magnitude. Saturation was seen in the detection of KT2 sequences when very high numbers of KT2 cells were spiked in. This TCR sequencing study did not compare the pipeline side by side with other TCR sequencing techniques. KT2 sequences were still detected at the lowest spike-in tested, roughly one KT2 cell per 100,000 PBMC.

From its cysteine to its phenylalanine, the CDR3 spans 10 amino acids. The entry retains the CDR3 DNA only, 30 bases that are in frame from base 1. The germline V gene (reference sequence) specifies DFQATT as CDR1 and SNEGSKA as CDR2. Trimming removed 5 bases from V and 8 bases from J, leaving 8 bases between the germline ends. Library method: UMI-ligation and nested PCR. Using T4 RNA ligase 1, a single-stranded oligonucleotide bearing the Illumina SP2 sequence plus a UMI was ligated onto the 3' end of the cDNA. PCR1 ran around 4 cycles (98°C 15 s, 69°C 30 s, 72°C 40 s); the beta primer was an equimolar mix of RC1.1 and RC1.2 covering TRBC1 and TRBC2. From PCR2 onward, TCR alpha and beta chains were processed separately, and sample indices and Illumina adaptors were added. The UMI was composed of 12 random nucleotides, arranged as two hexamers separated by a spacer, and was positioned after an 8-base spacer. The libraries were sequenced on an Illumina MiSeq using v2 2x251 paired-end chemistry, usually with more than 9 samples in each run. PhiX DNA at roughly 4.5-7.5% was added to each sequencing library to increase diversity. Per the authors' processing: Raw reads were converted to FASTQ with bcl2fastq and were demultiplexed by dual indices with Demultiplexor. V and J genes were assigned by Decombinator through tag matching, with a single base-pair mismatch being allowed. Collapsinator used UMIs to correct both sequencing errors and frequency errors arising from PCR heterogeneity. Decombinator identifiers were converted to nucleotide sequence by CDR3Translator, the sequences were translated to amino acids, and CDR3 was extracted using C- and N-terminal motifs. A cluster of KT2 sequences that shared one unique molecular identifier was counted as a single distinct KT2 TCR. TCRdb cleaned the public reads at Q25 with fastp, built clones with MiXCR and kept in-frame beta chains. Every distinct CDR3 protein forms one entry, paired with its most common genes and DNA. Clone size and V and J calls follow TCRdb, not the original study. The sample profile shows about 33,000 distinct CDR3 sequences; approximately 10% of them were found once. The top ten hold roughly 9% of the sample.

The receptor's source is a human donor. What was sequenced was PBMCs spiked with cells of the T cell clone KT2. The rearranged segments are TRBV20-1 and TRBJ2-3, with no D gene named confidently. The DNA sequence follows: TGCAGTGCTGGGCGTGGTACGCAGTATTTT. Translation gives CSAGRGTQYF.